The rows below give T cell receptor beta chains drawn from one sample of a study of metastatic and nonmetastatic thyroid tumors. TCRdb reanalyzed the PCR reads with MiXCR. The sample carries some 41,000 clones, approximately 3% recorded once. The source material was blood. These receptors were obtained from a female donor with papillary thyroid cancer or a benign thyroid nodule (not recorded which). Some clones in this sample may be carry-over from other donors' samples. The CDR3 runs from the conserved cysteine through the conserved F or W. Each record gives: D gene, clone size, CDR3 length, J gene, V gene, CDR3 DNA, CDR3 protein. A D gene is named only where the DNA matches it firmly. Expanded clones are given a class, and other clones once, few, many or no size at all.

D: TRBD1; size: many; length: 17; J: TRBJ1-1; V: TRBV7-3; DNA: TGTGCCAGCAGCTTAGGCAGGGGGCCACCCCTGAACACTGAAGCTTTCTTT; CDR3: CASSLGRGPPLNTEAFF
D: TRBD1; size: few; length: 16; J: TRBJ2-7; V: TRBV10-3; DNA: TGTGCCATCAGTGAGTCTTCCGGGACAGGATCCTACGAGCAGTACTTC; CDR3: CAISESSGTGSYEQYF
D: -; size: -; length: 16; J: TRBJ2-6; V: TRBV6-1; DNA: TGTGCCAGCCAGGCGGGTGGGGACCCTGGGGCCAACGTCCTGACTTTC; CDR3: CASQAGGDPGANVLTF
D: -; size: many; length: 16; J: TRBJ2-1; V: TRBV5-4; DNA: TGTGCCAGCAGCTTACCGCGGGGAGAGGGATACAATGAGCAGTTCTTC; CDR3: CASSLPRGEGYNEQFF
D: -; size: few; length: 14; J: TRBJ2-3; V: TRBV5-1; DNA: TGCGCCAGCAGCTTGGGACAGACCGGAGATACGCAGTATTTT; CDR3: CASSLGQTGDTQYF
D: -; size: many; length: 15; J: TRBJ2-2; V: TRBV5-1; DNA: TGCGCCAGCAGCTCCGGTTTGGGGGCCGCCGGGGAGCTGTTTTTT; CDR3: CASSSGLGAAGELFF
D: -; size: -; length: 13; J: TRBJ2-2; V: TRBV30; DNA: TGTGCCTGGAGTGAGGTGAACACCGGGGAGCTGTTTTTT; CDR3: CAWSEVNTGELFF
D: TRBD1; size: many; length: 20; J: TRBJ1-1; V: TRBV9; DNA: TGTGCCAGCAGCGTAGGTTTGGTGGGACAGGGTTCGAAAGGGGACACTGAAGCTTTCTTT; CDR3: CASSVGLVGQGSKGDTEAFF
D: -; size: many; length: 13; J: TRBJ2-3; V: TRBV10-3; DNA: TGTGCCATCAGTGAGTCAACGAAGAGTACGCAGTATTTT; CDR3: CAISESTKSTQYF
D: TRBD2; size: many; length: 16; J: TRBJ2-7; V: TRBV11-3; DNA: TGTGCCAGCAGTAGATATAGCGGGAAGGTGTCCCACGAGCAGTACTTC; CDR3: CASSRYSGKVSHEQYF
D: -; size: few; length: 13; J: TRBJ1-2; V: TRBV11-3; DNA: TGTGCCAGCAGCAAAGCTGTTTTCTATGGCTACACCTTC; CDR3: CASSKAVFYGYTF
D: TRBD2; size: few; length: 16; J: TRBJ2-1; V: TRBV4-1; DNA: TGCGCCGGCAGCCAGTTGATCAGGACTAGCGGGAATGAGCAGTTCTTC; CDR3: CAGSQLIRTSGNEQFF
D: -; size: many; length: 14; J: TRBJ1-6; V: TRBV6-1; DNA: TGTGCCAGCAACGCCAGGGTATATAATTCACCCCTCCACTTT; CDR3: CASNARVYNSPLHF
D: -; size: -; length: 16; J: TRBJ2-1; V: TRBV5-1; DNA: TGCGCCAGCAGCTTGGCCCTAGCGAATAACTACAATGAGCAGTTCTTC; CDR3: CASSLALANNYNEQFF
D: -; size: -; length: 15; J: TRBJ2-1; V: TRBV6-2/TRBV6-3; DNA: TGTGCCAGCATCCCCGGGACATGCCCTTACAATGAGCAGTTCTTC; CDR3: CASIPGTCPYNEQFF
D: TRBD1; size: -; length: 14; J: TRBJ1-6; V: TRBV20-1; DNA: TGCAGTGCTCTCTTCGGGACAGAGGGTTCACCCCTCCACTTT; CDR3: CSALFGTEGSPLHF
D: -; size: many; length: 15; J: TRBJ1-2; V: TRBV3-1; DNA: TGTGCCAGCAGCCAAGGATGGGGGGGAAACTATGGCTACACCTTC; CDR3: CASSQGWGGNYGYTF
D: -; size: -; length: 13; J: TRBJ1-1; V: TRBV28; DNA: TGTGCCAGCAGTTCGCCCACAGGCACTGAAGCTTTCTTT; CDR3: CASSSPTGTEAFF
D: -; size: many; length: 11; J: TRBJ2-1; V: TRBV29-1; DNA: TGCAGCGTGGGTGTGAACAATGAGCAGTTCTTC; CDR3: CSVGVNNEQFF
D: TRBD2; size: few; length: 16; J: TRBJ2-7; V: TRBV14; DNA: TGTGCCAGCAGCCAACTTCTCAAGCGGGGGTTGGAGGTGCAGTACTTC; CDR3: CASSQLLKRGLEVQYF
D: TRBD2; size: few; length: 15; J: TRBJ2-7; V: TRBV7-3; DNA: TGTGCCAGCAGCGCCGTAGCGGGAAGTCCCTACGAGCAGTACTTC; CDR3: CASSAVAGSPYEQYF
D: -; size: medium-sized; length: 16; J: TRBJ1-2; V: TRBV11-2; DNA: TGTGCCAGCAGCCCCCTCGGGGGGGATCGGAACTATGGCTACACCTTC; CDR3: CASSPLGGDRNYGYTF
D: TRBD1; size: many; length: 17; J: TRBJ1-4; V: TRBV20-1; DNA: TGCAGTGCTCCGGGGGGCGGCAGGGGGAGAATAAATGAAAGACTGTTTTTT; CDR3: CSAPGGGRGRINERLFF
D: TRBD2; size: medium-sized; length: 17; J: TRBJ2-3; V: TRBV20-1; DNA: TGCAGTGCTAGAGATCCTCAGCGGGAGGGGAGCACAGATACGCAGTATTTT; CDR3: CSARDPQREGSTDTQYF
D: -; size: many; length: 14; J: TRBJ1-4; V: TRBV30; DNA: TGTGCCTGGAGCCGGCGGACTGAGAATGAAAAACTGTTTTTT; CDR3: CAWSRRTENEKLFF
D: TRBD2; size: many; length: 20; J: TRBJ2-6; V: TRBV19; DNA: TGTGCCAGTAGTATAGGTACTAGCGGGGGGCTTTTTGATGGGGCCAACGTCCTGACTTTC; CDR3: CASSIGTSGGLFDGANVLTF
D: -; size: -; length: 17; J: TRBJ2-7; V: TRBV27; DNA: TGTGCCAGCAGTCCCCGGCTAGGCAGGGAGGTCCTCCACGAGCAGTACTTC; CDR3: CASSPRLGREVLHEQYF
D: -; size: medium-sized; length: 15; J: TRBJ1-2; V: TRBV11-2; DNA: TGTGCCAGCAGCTTTAACGATAGGATCCCCTATGGCTACACCTTC; CDR3: CASSFNDRIPYGYTF
D: -; size: few; length: 14; J: TRBJ2-5; V: TRBV11-2; DNA: TGTGCCAGCAGGCCGCAGACCCTCCAAGAGACCCAGTACTTC; CDR3: CASRPQTLQETQYF
D: -; size: -; length: 14; J: TRBJ2-3; V: TRBV20-1; DNA: TGCAGTGCTAGTGTCTCGACCCTTACAGATACGCAGTATTTT; CDR3: CSASVSTLTDTQYF
D: TRBD1; size: many; length: 15; J: TRBJ2-2; V: TRBV6-1; DNA: TGTGCCAGCAGAACAGGGGGCGCCGACACCGGGGAGCTGTTTTTT; CDR3: CASRTGGADTGELFF
D: TRBD1; size: few; length: 15; J: TRBJ2-2; V: TRBV12-3/TRBV12-4; DNA: TGTGCCAGCAGCAAGACAGGGGGGAACACCGGGGAGCTGTTTTTT; CDR3: CASSKTGGNTGELFF
D: -; size: -; length: 12; J: TRBJ2-2; V: TRBV5-1; DNA: TGCGCCAGCAGCTTGCACACCGGGGAGCTGTTTTTT; CDR3: CASSLHTGELFF
D: -; size: -; length: 13; J: TRBJ1-1; V: TRBV6-5; DNA: TGTGCCAGCAGTTCAGTATCGAACACTGAAGCTTTCTTT; CDR3: CASSSVSNTEAFF
D: -; size: -; length: 14; J: TRBJ2-3; V: TRBV30; DNA: TGTGCCTGTAGTGCGGGCTTTTGGTCAGATACGCAGTATTTT; CDR3: CACSAGFWSDTQYF
D: TRBD2; size: -; length: 15; J: TRBJ2-3; V: TRBV6-1; DNA: TGTGCCAGCAGTGACCTAGCGGGGGGGCCAGATACGCAGTATTTT; CDR3: CASSDLAGGPDTQYF
D: TRBD1; size: few; length: 13; J: TRBJ1-1; V: TRBV6-1; DNA: TGTGCCAGCACTGAGACAGGGTACACTGAAGCTTTCTTT; CDR3: CASTETGYTEAFF
D: -; size: -; length: 14; J: TRBJ1-4; V: TRBV2; DNA: TGTGCCAGCAGGCGGTCAGTCCTAAATGAAAAACTGTTTTTT; CDR3: CASRRSVLNEKLFF
D: -; size: -; length: 16; J: TRBJ2-1; V: TRBV20-1; DNA: TGCAGTGCTAGCCGTGCGTTGGCAGGGAAGGATAATGAGCAGTTCTTC; CDR3: CSASRALAGKDNEQFF
D: -; size: many; length: 12; J: TRBJ1-3; V: TRBV7-2; DNA: TGTGCCAGCAGCTTCCTTGGAAACACCATATATTTT; CDR3: CASSFLGNTIYF
D: -; size: many; length: 12; J: TRBJ1-4; V: TRBV20-1; DNA: TGCAGTGCTAGGAGTACAAGTGAAAAACTGTTTTTT; CDR3: CSARSTSEKLFF
D: TRBD1; size: many; length: 15; J: TRBJ2-2; V: TRBV28; DNA: TGTGCCAGCACCGGCGACAGGGGGAGTGTCGGGGAGCTGTTTTTT; CDR3: CASTGDRGSVGELFF
D: -; size: many; length: 14; J: TRBJ2-7; V: TRBV5-5; DNA: TGTGCCAGCAGCTTGGTCGGAGGGGACTACGAGCAGTACTTC; CDR3: CASSLVGGDYEQYF
D: -; size: many; length: 15; J: TRBJ2-2; V: TRBV5-1; DNA: TGCGCCAGCAGCTTCGGCCAGGGGGGTACCGGGGAGCTGTTTTTT; CDR3: CASSFGQGGTGELFF
D: -; size: many; length: 14; J: TRBJ1-5; V: TRBV5-8; DNA: TGTGCCAGCAGCTTCTTTCGGACAAATCAGCCCCAGCATTTT; CDR3: CASSFFRTNQPQHF
D: TRBD1; size: -; length: 14; J: TRBJ2-3; V: TRBV20-1; DNA: TGCAGTGCCCGCGGGACAGGAGTTCACAGATACGCAGTATTT; CDR3: CSARGTGVHRYAVF